This T cell receptor beta chain was documented in a study of blood T cell repertoires in COVID-19. As for the study in general: Samples came from the United States, Italy and Spain, spanning acute and convalescent COVID-19. Nucleic acid was either cDNA or gDNA, and it came from T cells, B-cell-depleted T cells, or PBMCs.

V was clipped by 1 base and J by 2 bases, with 12 bases between them. CDR3 size: 16 residues. CDR1 SGHAT and CDR2 FQNNGV come from the germline V gene. Source study methods: It was from reference gene primer amplification that nucleated cell counts were estimated. Clones were sequenced by immunoSEQ multiplex PCR, and TCRdb holds only the in-frame ones, with some missing. Clone size and V and J calls were adopted from that table, with D and trimming inferred from the DNA. Of more than 95,000 clones listed, roughly 90% are singletons. The sequenced sample was peripheral blood. The receptor was derived from a woman of 80 years or more with acute or convalescent COVID-19. V gene TRBV11-2 combines with J gene TRBJ1-3, with a possible D match to TRBD1 (5 bases). The CDR3 DNA is TGTGCCAGCAGCTTAGGATCAGGGCCTCCTGGAAACACCATATATTTT. Translating it yields CASSLGSGPPGNTIYF.